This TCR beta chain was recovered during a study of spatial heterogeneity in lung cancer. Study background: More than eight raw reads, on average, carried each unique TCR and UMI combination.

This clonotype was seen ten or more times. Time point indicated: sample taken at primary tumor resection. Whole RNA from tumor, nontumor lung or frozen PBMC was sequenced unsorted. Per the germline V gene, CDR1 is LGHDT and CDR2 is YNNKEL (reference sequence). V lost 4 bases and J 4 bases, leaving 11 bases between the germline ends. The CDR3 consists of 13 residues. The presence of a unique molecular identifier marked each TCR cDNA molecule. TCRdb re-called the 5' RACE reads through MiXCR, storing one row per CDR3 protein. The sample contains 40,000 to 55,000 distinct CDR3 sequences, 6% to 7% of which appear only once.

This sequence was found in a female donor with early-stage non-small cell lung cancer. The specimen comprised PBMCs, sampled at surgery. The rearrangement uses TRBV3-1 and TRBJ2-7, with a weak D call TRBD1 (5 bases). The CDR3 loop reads CASSLGQFYEQYF. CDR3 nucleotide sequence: TGTGCCAGCAGCCTCGGACAATTTTACGAGCAGTACTTC.